This T cell receptor beta chain was observed in a study of CD8 T cells in Susac syndrome (dated by TCRdb to between 2018 and 2021). Concerning the study at large: Whether CD8+ T cell activation and differentiation in Susac syndrome was antigen driven was tested using repertoire sequencing.

High-throughput TCR beta sequencing profiled peripheral blood CD8+ and CD4+ T cells from healthy donors, Susac syndrome patients and multiple sclerosis patients. Healthy donors were included as age- and sex-matched controls. Bulk CD8+ and CD4+ T cells were purified by magnetic negative isolation, whereas CD8+ TEMRA cells were enriched by FACS. Blood was collected in EDTA tubes and processed within 24 hours, with PBMCs isolated through density gradient centrifugation. PBMCs intended for TCR sequencing were cryopreserved in liquid nitrogen and were subsequently thawed in a 37 degrees C water bath. The sorted or isolated CD4+, CD8+ and CD8+ TEMRA cells reached a purity of at least 90%. From cysteine to phenylalanine, the CDR3 is 14 amino acids long. Only the CDR3 DNA is retained, 42 bases long and in frame from the first base. CDR1 is given as MNHNY and CDR2 as SVGAGI, both from the germline V gene (reference sequence). V is cut by 6 bases and J by 3 bases, and the space between the germline ends is 9 bases.

Summary of the overall study and its limitations: The study acknowledged that relatively few individuals were included in the TCR sequencing and HLA analysis.

Concerning this clonotype: What antigen it recognizes has not been identified. The sample holds no much larger clone one base away, and base qualities are not on file.

RNA was extracted using the RNeasy kit, and about 0.45 to 1 microgram was reverse transcribed with random hexamers. The immunoSEQ multiplex PCR assay, covering 54 Vbeta and 13 Jbeta segments, was used to amplify TCR beta CDR3 regions. PCR amplification bias was corrected by using a synthetic template baseline for primer optimization and computational correction. In the original analysis: Reads were annotated to V, D and J genes according to IMGT and were analyzed with immunoSEQ Analyzer, with only productive sequences retained. Clonality was calculated as one minus the Shannon entropy normalized by log2 of the number of productive unique sequences. For each patient and control, public and private clones were evaluated among the 100 most prevalent clones. Clones were defined as Susac-specific if absent from the healthy and MS cohorts, from around 1,100 published viral clones and from other ImmuneACCESS disease sequences. TCRdb trimmed public reads at Q25 via fastp, called clones via MiXCR and kept in-frame beta chains. Here each entry gathers all rows of one CDR3 protein and keeps the most common genes and DNA. For this entry, the V and J calls and clone size follow TCRdb and not the study's own pipeline. This sample holds about 190,000 distinct CDR3 sequences; 90% to 95% were observed only once. Jointly, the top ten make up 0.1% of the sample.

Sample: CD4+ T cells from PBMCs. The chain is assembled from TRBV6-6 and TRBJ1-6; a confident D gene designation cannot be given. This receptor was identified in a human donor in good health. In nucleotide form, the sequence is TGTGCCAGCAGCCCCGTCCTCTATAATTCACCCCTCCACTTT. The translation is CASSPVLYNSPLHF.